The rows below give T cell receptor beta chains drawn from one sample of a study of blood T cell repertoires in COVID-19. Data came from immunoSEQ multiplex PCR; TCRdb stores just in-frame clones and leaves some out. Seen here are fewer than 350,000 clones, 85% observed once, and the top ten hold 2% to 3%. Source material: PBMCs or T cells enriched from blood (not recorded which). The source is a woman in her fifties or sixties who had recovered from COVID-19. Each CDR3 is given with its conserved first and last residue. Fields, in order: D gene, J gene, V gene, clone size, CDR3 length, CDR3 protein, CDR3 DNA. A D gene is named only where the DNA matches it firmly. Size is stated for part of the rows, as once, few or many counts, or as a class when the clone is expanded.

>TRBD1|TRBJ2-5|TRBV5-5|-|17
CASSLVGQGTFQETQYF
TGTGCCAGCAGCTTGGTAGGACAGGGGACCTTCCAAGAGACCCAGTACTTC
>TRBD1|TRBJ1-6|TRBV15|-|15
CATSDRQGDNSPLHF
TGTGCCACCAGCGATAGACAGGGAGATAATTCACCCCTCCACTTT
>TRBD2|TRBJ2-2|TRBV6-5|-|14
CAGGPRGGTGELFF
TGTGCCGGAGGCCCGCGGGGGGGCACCGGGGAGCTGTTTTTT
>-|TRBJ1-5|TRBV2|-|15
CASSEWTVGNQPQHF
TGTGCCAGCAGTGAATGGACAGTTGGCAATCAGCCCCAGCATTTT
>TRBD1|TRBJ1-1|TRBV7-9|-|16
CASSPTRGGAGTEAFF
TGTGCCAGCAGCCCAACTCGAGGGGGCGCGGGCACTGAAGCTTTCTTT
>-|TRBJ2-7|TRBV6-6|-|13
CASSYVTGYEQYF
TGTGCCAGCAGTTACGTGACTGGCTACGAGCAGTACTTC
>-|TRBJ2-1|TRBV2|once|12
CASSQERSREFF
TGTGCCAGCAGTCAAGAAAGGTCCAGGGAGTTCTTC
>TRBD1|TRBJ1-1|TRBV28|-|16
CASSFRAGGMRTEAFF
TGTGCCAGCAGTTTTCGGGCAGGGGGCATGAGGACTGAAGCTTTCTTT
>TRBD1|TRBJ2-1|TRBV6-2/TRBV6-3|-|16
CASSPQRDRVGNEQFF
TGTGCCAGCAGCCCTCAGCGGGACAGGGTTGGTAATGAGCAGTTCTTC
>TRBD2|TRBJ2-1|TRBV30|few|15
CAWSTPSGGSNEQFF
TGTGCCTGGAGTACCCCTAGCGGGGGTTCCAATGAGCAGTTCTTC
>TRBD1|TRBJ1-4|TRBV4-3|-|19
CASSPRRQGTRPTNEKLFF
TGCGCCAGCAGCCCCCGCCGACAGGGAACGAGGCCAACTAATGAAAAACTGTTTTTT
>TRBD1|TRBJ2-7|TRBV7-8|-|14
CASSPWGTGVEQYF
TGTGCCAGCAGCCCTTGGGGGACAGGGGTCGAGCAGTACTTC
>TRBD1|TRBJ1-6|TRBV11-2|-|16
CASSLDMAGGYSPLHF
TGTGCCAGCAGCTTAGATATGGCAGGGGGTTATTCACCCCTCCACTTT
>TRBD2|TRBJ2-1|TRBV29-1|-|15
CSVGLAGGPADEQFF
TGCAGCGTTGGACTAGCGGGAGGGCCCGCCGATGAGCAGTTCTTC
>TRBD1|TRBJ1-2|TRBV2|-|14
CAVLLTGTAYGYTF
TGTGCGGTCCTACTCACCGGGACAGCCTATGGCTACACCTTC
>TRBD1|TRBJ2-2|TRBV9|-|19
CASSAGAWAGGPNTGELFF
TGTGCCAGCAGCGCAGGGGCCTGGGCAGGGGGCCCGAACACCGGGGAGCTGTTTTTT
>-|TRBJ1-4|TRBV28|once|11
CASQGNEKLFF
TGTGCCAGCCAGGGGAATGAAAAACTGTTTTTT
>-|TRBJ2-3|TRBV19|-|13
CASSPSRTDTQYF
TGTGCCAGTAGTCCATCCCGCACAGATACGCAGTATTTT
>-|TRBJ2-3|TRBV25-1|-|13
CASRLEGLNTQYF
TGTGCCAGCAGGTTAGAGGGCCTGAATACGCAGTATTTT
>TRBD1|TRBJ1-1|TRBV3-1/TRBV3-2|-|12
CASSPTGVRAFF
TGTGCCAGCAGCCCAACAGGGGTGCGAGCTTTCTTT
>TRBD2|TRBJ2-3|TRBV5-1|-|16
CASSLRTSGSTDTQYF
TGCGCCAGCAGCTTAAGGACTAGCGGAAGCACAGATACGCAGTATTTT
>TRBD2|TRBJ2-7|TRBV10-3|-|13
CAISEERGYEQYF
TGTGCCATCAGTGAGGAGCGGGGCTACGAGCAGTACTTC
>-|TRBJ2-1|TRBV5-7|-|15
CASSTKAAGGNEQFF
TGTGCCAGCAGCACCAAGGCGGCAGGCGGGAATGAGCAGTTCTTC
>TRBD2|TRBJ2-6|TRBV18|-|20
CASSPVVLAGGISGANVLTF
TGTGCCAGCTCACCAGTAGTTCTTGCGGGGGGAATCTCTGGGGCCAACGTCCTGACTTTC
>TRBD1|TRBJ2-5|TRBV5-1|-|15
CASSLGTGGQETQYF
TGCGCCAGCAGCTTGGGGACAGGGGGCCAAGAGACCCAGTACTTC
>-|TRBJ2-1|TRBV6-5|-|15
CASSRRRNSYNEQFF
TGTGCCAGCAGTCGCCGGCGGAACTCCTACAATGAGCAGTTCTTC
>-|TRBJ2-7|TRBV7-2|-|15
CASSLSKTGAYEQYF
TGTGCCAGCAGCTTAAGTAAAACCGGGGCCTACGAGCAGTACTTC
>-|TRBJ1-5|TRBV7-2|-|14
CASSPDSVNQPQHF
TGTGCCAGCAGCCCAGACAGCGTCAATCAGCCCCAGCATTTT
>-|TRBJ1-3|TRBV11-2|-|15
CASSPPPRTGNTIYF
TGTGCCAGCAGCCCACCGCCGAGGACTGGAAACACCATATATTTT
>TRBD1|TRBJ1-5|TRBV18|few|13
CASSGQGQGPQHF
TGTGCCAGCTCAGGACAGGGTCAGGGGCCCCAGCATTTT
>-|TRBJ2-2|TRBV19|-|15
CASRGRTSYTGELFF
TGTGCCAGTAGGGGCAGGACTTCGTACACCGGGGAGCTGTTTTTT
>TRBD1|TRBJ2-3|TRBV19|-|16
CASTPTGTGKTDTQYF
TGTGCCAGTACCCCCACCGGGACAGGGAAGACAGATACGCAGTATTTT
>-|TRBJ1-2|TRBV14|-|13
CASSQSQGVGYTF
TGTGCCAGCAGCCAATCACAGGGCGTCGGCTACACCTTC
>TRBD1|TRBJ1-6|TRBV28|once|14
CASGRQGAFSPLHF
TGTGCCAGCGGCCGGCAGGGGGCATTTTCACCCCTCCACTTT
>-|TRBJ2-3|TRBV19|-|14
CASTRTASTDTQYF
TGTGCCAGTACCCGGACAGCTAGCACAGATACGCAGTATTTT